This entry lists 27 T cell receptor beta chains sequenced from one sample in a study of molecular identifiers for immune sequencing clone quantification. Using its own MiXCR run on the PCR reads, TCRdb lists one record per CDR3 protein. In the table there are about half a million distinct CDR3 sequences, 20% to 25% of which are singletons. Sequencing was performed on naive CD8+ T cells from blood, with Jurkat cell RNA spiked in. Noted subset: FACS-sorted CD8+CD4-CCR7+CD45RA+ naive T cells. The receptors were sampled from a human donor in good health. Some libraries in this study had Jurkat cell RNA spiked in.

This clonotype has only a few counts. One end of the junction varies from germline; a read error may be responsible. The rearrangement joins TRBV9 to TRBJ2-7; 10 nucleotides line up with TRBD2. Germline CDR1 is SGDLS and CDR2 is YYNGEE. The CDR3 runs to 15 residues. CDR3 residues: CAGSVSTSGTYEQYF. The CDR3 DNA is TGTGCCGGCAGCGTTAGTACTAGCGGGACCTACGAGCAGTACTTC.

This clonotype was counted at least ten times. The chain joins TRBV5-1 to TRBJ2-5, with TRBD2 matching over 10 bases. Germline V CDR1 and CDR2: SGHRS, YFSETQ. V gave up 5 bases and J gave up 2 bases; unmatched junction bases: 9. The length of the CDR3 is 16 residues. The CDR3 sequence: CASRFPGTSAQETQYF. The CDR3 nucleotides are TGCGCCAGCAGGTTCCCGGGGACTAGCGCACAAGAGACCCAGTACTTC.

This clonotype was seen a handful of times. The chain has TRBV3-1 and TRBJ2-7; 8 nucleotides align to TRBD2. CDR1 LGHDT and CDR2 YNNKEL come from the germline V gene (reference sequence). The CDR3 runs 16 residues. V lost 1 base to trimming and J lost 6 bases; unmatched junction nucleotides: 11. DNA of the CDR3: TGTGCCAGCAGCCAAGGAATGGGACTAGTGGTGGTCGAGCAGTACTTC. Amino acid sequence: CASSQGMGLVVVEQYF.

The sample holds a few counts of this clonotype. This chain uses TRBV29-1 with TRBJ1-2; D is unresolved. V was shortened by 7 bases and J by 7 bases, with 13 bases between the two germline ends. Per germline, CDR1 SQVTM and CDR2 ANQGSEA. The length of the CDR3 is 11 residues. CDR3 amino acids: CSAPRGSGYTF. CDR3 bases: TGCAGCGCCCCTCGGGGTAGTGGCTACACCTTC. The full variable domain, with the rest looked up from reference TRBV29-1 and TRBJ1-2, is SAVISQKPSRDICQRGTSLTIQCQVDSQVTMMFWYRQQPGQSLTLIATANQGSEATYESGFVIDKFPISRPNLTFSTLTVSNMSPEDSSIYLCSAPRGSGYTFGSGTRLTVV.

The rearrangement joins TRBV2 to TRBJ2-5; TRBD1 matches 11 bases. Germline V gene data show CDR1 as SNHLY and CDR2 as FYNNEI. V was clipped by 4 bases and J by 7 bases; unmatched bases: 17. The CDR3 spans 18 residues. The DNA of the CDR3 is TGTGCCAGCAGTGGGTGGACAGGGGGCTGGGGAGGGCCCATGACCCAGTACTTC. Its protein product is CASSGWTGGWGGPMTQYF. Together with reference TRBV2 and TRBJ2-5, the CDR3 gives the full variable domain: EPEVTQTPSHQVTQMGQEVILRCVPISNHLYFYWYRQILGQKVEFLVSFYNNEISEKSEIFDDQFSVERPDGSNFTLKIRSTKLEDSAMYFCASSGWTGGWGGPMTQYFGPGTRLLVL.

This clonotype was seen ten or more times. The chain carries TRBV28 and TRBJ2-7; tentative D call: TRBD2 (6 bases). Germline V gene data show CDR1 as MDHEN and CDR2 as SYDVKM. The CDR3 runs 12 residues. The V gene lost 6 bases and the J gene lost 6 bases, with 12 bases spanning the gap. CDR3 residues: CASSLEGREQYF. Written as DNA, the CDR3 is TGTGCCAGCAGCTTGGAGGGGCGCGAGCAGTACTTC.

As to this clonotype: A much larger clone differs by one base, so this may be a read error. The chain joins TRBV20-1 to TRBJ1-5, with TRBD1 identical over 8 bases. V was pared by 0 bases and J by 9 bases, with 10 bases of the junction left unmatched. This CDR3 has 15 residues. The germline CDR1 and CDR2 sequences are DFQATT and SNEGSKA (reference sequence). The CDR3 is CSARDPDRAGLPQHF. The CDR3 coding sequence is TGCAGTGCTAGAGATCCGGACAGGGCTGGACTGCCCCAGCATTTT.

In the case of this clonotype: With a much larger clone just one base away, this may be a read error. DNA for the CDR3: TGTGCCAGCAGCGTTGAGGGGGAGCGTTCACCCCTCCGCTTT. Translation: CASSVEGERSPLRF. V and J are TRBV9 and TRBJ1-6, with a weak D call TRBD1 (6 bases). This CDR3 region has 14 residues. Germline CDR1 SGDLS, CDR2 YYNGEE. The full variable domain, its missing parts supplied by reference TRBV9 and TRBJ1-6, is DSGVTQTPKHLITATGQRVTLRCSPRSGDLSVYWYQQSLDQGLQFLIQYYNGEERAKGNILERFSAQQFPDLHSELNLSSLELGDSALYFCASSVEGERSPLRFGNGTRLTVT.

This clonotype was recorded at least ten times. This rearrangement joins TRBV29-1 to TRBJ2-7; 9 bases map to TRBD1. Germline lookup yields CDR1 SQVTM and CDR2 ANQGSEA. J was trimmed by 0 bases and V by 7 bases; bases with no gene match: 4. CDR3 length equals 13 residues. The CDR3 DNA follows: TGCAGCGCGTGGACAGGGGTCTCCTACGAGCAGTACTTC. Its protein product is CSAWTGVSYEQYF.

This clonotype was seen at least ten times. This chain uses TRBV20-1 with TRBJ2-7, with TRBD1 matching 10 bases. The trim removed 0 bases at V and 3 bases at J, leaving 14 bases unmatched. The CDR3 loop spans 18 amino acids. Germline CDR1 DFQATT, CDR2 SNEGSKA (reference sequence). The CDR3 DNA reads TGCAGTGCTAGAGATCCCCACCGAGGACAGGGGGACCGCTACGAGCAGTACTTC. Translating gives CSARDPHRGQGDRYEQYF.

The chain is built from TRBV4-3 and TRBJ2-2; D uncertain. Deletions cut 4 bases from V and 2 bases from J, with 17 bases between. The CDR3 sequence is 17 residues long. Germline CDR1 LGHNA, CDR2 YSLEER. As DNA, the CDR3 is TGCGCCAGCAGCCCATCGCCAGGCCTTTATAACACCGGGGAGCTGTTTTTT. Translation: CASSPSPGLYNTGELFF.

The chain couples TRBV19 to TRBJ1-5; perhaps TRBD1 as D (5 bases). In germline, CDR1 is LNHDA, CDR2 SQIVND (reference sequence). This CDR3 has 13 residues. V lost 7 bases to trimming and J lost 7 bases, with 14 bases between them. The CDR3 loop is CASKEGVRQPQHF. DNA of the CDR3: TGTGCCAGTAAGGAAGGGGTAAGACAGCCCCAGCATTTT.

In this sample, this clonotype turned up a few times. The chain joins TRBV3-1 to TRBJ2-1; no firm D call. Germline CDR1 and CDR2: LGHDT and YNNKEL (reference sequence). The CDR3 spans 16 residues. V was cut by 0 bases and J by 8 bases, with 17 bases left in between. This CDR3 is CASSQERVVTGDEQFF. The CDR3, as DNA: TGTGCCAGCAGCCAAGAAAGAGTAGTAACTGGAGATGAGCAGTTCTTC.

Points on this clonotype: Possible read error: a much larger clone is one base away. The chain couples TRBV7-8 to TRBJ2-5; D call uncertain. The germline V gene encodes CDR1 SGHVS and CDR2 FQNEAQ. CDR3 length equals 12 residues. The V end lost 3 bases, the J end lost 0 bases, and 2 bases lay between the germline ends. CDR3 region: CASSFYQETQYF. The CDR3 DNA reads TGTGCCAGCAGCTTTTACCAAGAGACCCAGTACTTC.

The chain uses TRBV12-3 or TRBV12-4 and TRBJ2-4; TRBD2 agrees at 10 bases. V was clipped by 5 bases and J by 0 bases; unmatched bases: 7. The CDR3 runs to 17 residues. As DNA, the CDR3 is TGTGCCAGCAGTCCTCATACTAGCGGGATAGCCAAAAACATTCAGTACTTC. Residues: CASSPHTSGIAKNIQYF.

Notes on this clonotype: Since a much larger clone is just one base distant, this may be a read error. This rearrangement joins TRBV7-2 to TRBJ1-1, with TRBD1 as a possible D gene (6 bases). Germline loops: CDR1 SGHTA, CDR2 FQGNSA. The CDR3 consists of 15 residues. CDR3: CAGSPQTGMGTEAFF. For the CDR3, the DNA is TGTGCCGGCAGCCCGCAAACAGGGATGGGCACTGAAGCTTTCTTT.

This chain joins TRBV20-1 and TRBJ1-2; D is undetermined. Deletions cut 3 bases from V and 6 bases from J, with 8 bases between. The CDR3 contains 11 residues. From germline, CDR1 is DFQATT and CDR2 SNEGSKA (reference sequence). CDR3 amino acids: CSARNEHGYTF. DNA of the CDR3: TGCAGTGCTAGGAATGAGCATGGCTACACCTTC.

The gene calls are TRBV29-1 and TRBJ2-5; TRBD2 matches at 11 bases. Germline CDR1 is SQVTM and CDR2 is ANQGSEA. Germline trimming cut 6 bases from V and 0 bases from J; bases unmatched to any gene: 6. The CDR3 consists of 15 residues. Here the CDR3 reads CSVAGTSGYQETQYF. The CDR3 nucleotides read TGCAGCGTAGCCGGGACTAGCGGCTACCAAGAGACCCAGTACTTC.

The table lists this clonotype with a few counts. J is TRBJ1-2 and V is TRBV12-3 or TRBV12-4, with TRBD1 matching 7 bases. The length of the CDR3 is 16 residues. J was trimmed by 0 bases and V by 2 bases; bases with no gene match: 6. The CDR3 nucleotides read TGTGCCAGCAGTTTAATGAGACAGGGCACTAACTATGGCTACACCTTC. This gives the protein CASSLMRQGTNYGYTF.

This clonotype was counted at least ten times. The CDR3 region has the DNA TGCAGCGTGGTAACTTTAAGACAGGCCGCCGGAGATACGCAGTATTTT. This codes for CSVVTLRQAAGDTQYF. The chain has TRBV29-1 and TRBJ2-3; TRBD1 is a possible D gene (6 bases). Trimming cost V 6 bases and J 5 bases, with 24 bases left between them. Germline CDR1 SQVTM, CDR2 ANQGSEA. This CDR3 has 16 amino acids.

This clonotype occurred a few times. The V call is TRBV27, the J call TRBJ2-3, with 8 bases fitting TRBD1. CDR3 length: 14 residues. Per germline, CDR1 MNHEY and CDR2 SMNVEV (reference sequence). After removal of 6 bases from V and 4 bases from J, the junction contained 6 bases not matched to a gene. CDR3 bases: TGTGCCAGCAGCCCCAGGGGGCCGTCAGATACGCAGTATTTT. Translation: CASSPRGPSDTQYF.

This clonotype has just a few counts. The rearrangement links TRBV11-2 to TRBJ1-2, with 8 positions matching TRBD1. The CDR3 is made up of 16 amino acids. Germline lookup yields CDR1 SGHAT and CDR2 FQNNGV. V shed 3 bases, J shed 1 base, and the junction held 7 bases outside the gene matches. This CDR3 reads CASSLVDRDYNYGYTF. Written as DNA, the CDR3 is TGTGCCAGCAGCTTGGTGGACAGGGACTATAACTATGGCTACACCTTC. Full variable domain (missing parts from reference TRBV11-2 and TRBJ1-2): EAGVAQSPRYKIIEKRQSVAFWCNPISGHATLYWYQQILGQGPKLLIQFQNNGVVDDSQLPKDRFSAERLKGVDSTLKIQPAKLEDSAVYLCASSLVDRDYNYGYTFGSGTRLTVV.

J is TRBJ2-7 and V is TRBV6-2 or TRBV6-3, with a tentative D call TRBD1 (5 bases). Germline-derived CDR1 and CDR2 are MNHEY and SVGEGT. The CDR3 is 13 amino acids. V was trimmed by 2 bases and J by 6 bases, leaving 11 bases between them. The CDR3 here is CASSYGAGSEQYF. The DNA for the CDR3 is TGTGCCAGCAGTTACGGGGCAGGGTCCGAGCAGTACTTC.

This clonotype occurred a few times. This chain links TRBV7-2 with TRBJ1-2, with 10 bases aligning to TRBD1. The J segment lost 6 bases and the V segment lost 1 base, leaving 8 bases of the junction unmatched. The CDR3 length is 16 residues. Germline values: CDR1 SGHTA, CDR2 FQGNSA. The CDR3 sequence: CASSLVLDRGFDGYTF. The CDR3 DNA follows: TGTGCCAGCAGCTTAGTCCTGGACAGGGGGTTTGATGGCTACACCTTC.

The CDR3 DNA is TGTGCCAGCAGTCCGGCAGGAGGCAGCAACCACGAGCAGTACTTC. Its translation is CASSPAGGSNHEQYF. V usage is TRBV12-3 or TRBV12-4 and J usage is TRBJ2-7; D might be TRBD2 (5 bases). CDR3 size: 15 residues. The germline V and J ends were trimmed by 5 bases and 5 bases, with 19 bases remaining between them.

This clonotype was seen many times. CDR3 sequence: CASSVGGSTDTQYF. The CDR3, as DNA: TGTGCCAGCAGCGTAGGCGGAAGCACAGATACGCAGTATTTT. This chain uses TRBV9 with TRBJ2-3; D not resolved. This CDR3 contains 14 residues. Germline CDR1 and CDR2: SGDLS and YYNGEE. Trimming stripped 0 bases from V and 0 bases from J, with 5 bases between. The full variable domain, with the rest looked up from reference TRBV9 and TRBJ2-3, is DSGVTQTPKHLITATGQRVTLRCSPRSGDLSVYWYQQSLDQGLQFLIQYYNGEERAKGNILERFSAQQFPDLHSELNLSSLELGDSALYFCASSVGGSTDTQYFGPGTRLTVL.

This clonotype was detected only a few times. A read error is possible here, since a much larger clone lies one base away. The chain recombines TRBV29-1 with TRBJ2-3, with D unclear. Between the trimmed V and J ends, which lost 2 bases and 5 bases, there was a span of 17 bases. This CDR3 comprises 15 residues. In germline, CDR1 is SQVTM, CDR2 ANQGSEA. For the CDR3, the DNA is TGCAGCGTTGAAAGGTGGAGCCCTGGGGTAGATACGCAGTATTTT. This sequence encodes CSVERWSPGVDTQYF.